One sample yielded the 10 T cell receptor beta chains listed below, sequenced in a study of regulatory T cells in long-lasting Graves disease. Assembly of TCR beta libraries relied on iRepertoire HTBI primers together with Arm-PCR of CDR3 regions. TCRdb redid the calling of the multiplex PCR reads with MiXCR, one entry per CDR3 protein. Of more than 650,000 distinct CDR3 sequences in the sample, about 30% were seen once. Documented time point: persistent/refractory GD, antithyroid drugs over 5 years with positive TRAb. Construction of the TCR library relied on RNA isolated from PBMCs. This specimen was peripheral blood mononuclear cells (PBMCs), taken when the disease was refractory, from a patient treated with antithyroid drugs. The receptors originated from a female donor with Graves disease.

The chain couples TRBV29-1 to TRBJ2-2, with D maybe TRBD1 (6 bases). CDR1 is SQVTM and CDR2 is ANQGSEA in the germline V gene. The V end was cut by 0 bases, the J end by 3 bases, with 11 bases between. There are 15 residues in the CDR3. The CDR3: CSVEDRQGYTGELFF. DNA for the CDR3: TGCAGCGTTGAAGACCGGCAGGGGTACACCGGGGAGCTGTTTTTT.

This sequence joins TRBV30 and TRBJ1-5; D is uncertain. Germline-derived CDR1 and CDR2 are GTSNPN and SVGIG (reference sequence). The CDR3 length is 13 residues. V shed 5 bases and J shed 3 bases, with 11 bases lying between them. CDR3 region: CAWRGGPNQPQHF. The CDR3 region has the DNA TGTGCCTGGCGTGGCGGACCCAATCAGCCCCAGCATTTT.

V is TRBV9 and J is TRBJ1-1; D is ambiguous. Deletions cut 4 bases from V and 0 bases from J, with 10 bases between. This CDR3 has 14 amino acids. Germline CDR1 SGDLS, CDR2 YYNGEE. The CDR3 nucleotides read TGTGCCAGCAGCCCCCCCTCCCTGAACACTGAAGCTTTCTTT. This sequence encodes CASSPPSLNTEAFF.

V gene TRBV18 combines with J gene TRBJ2-5, with 8 bases that match TRBD1. V was pared by 2 bases and J by 3 bases, with 2 bases of the junction left unmatched. Germline loops: CDR1 KGHSH, CDR2 LQKENI. This CDR3 is built from 14 residues. The CDR3 loop is CASSPGTGEETQYF. The CDR3 DNA sequence: TGTGCCAGCTCACCAGGGACAGGAGAAGAGACCCAGTACTTC.

Concerning this clonotype: One end of the junction fails to match germline, which may point to a read error. The rearrangement links TRBV5-1 to TRBJ2-6; no definite D call. The CDR3 sequence is 14 residues long. CDR1 SGHRS and CDR2 YFSETQ come from the germline V gene. CDR3 sequence reads: CASSPSTGANVLTF. In DNA, the CDR3 is TGTGCCAGCAGCCCGAGTACTGGGGCCAACGTCCTGACTTTC.

The chain joins TRBV27 to TRBJ2-7; TRBD1 matches at 10 bases. V was clipped by 6 bases and J by 6 bases; unmatched bases: 11. From germline, CDR1 is MNHEY and CDR2 SMNVEV (reference sequence). The CDR3 loop spans 15 amino acids. Here the CDR3 reads CASSLNRDRGPEQYF. The CDR3 DNA reads as TGTGCCAGCAGCTTAAACCGGGACAGGGGTCCCGAGCAGTACTTC.

This clonotype was counted between two and nine times. The chain couples TRBV5-1 to TRBJ2-7, with unresolved D. The CDR3 is made up of 16 amino acids. CDR1 and CDR2 from the germline V gene are SGHRS and YFSETQ. V lost 3 bases and J lost 4, with 20 bases in between. The CDR3 DNA reads TGCGCCAGCAGCTCCCCTTCGGGCGAGCGTCGTTACGAGCAGTACTTC. It yields the protein CASSSPSGERRYEQYF. The full variable domain, rest sourced from reference TRBV5-1 and TRBJ2-7, is KAGVTQTPRYLIKTRGQQVTLSCSPISGHRSVSWYQQTPGQGLQFLFEYFSETQRNKGNFPGRFSGRQFSNSRSEMNVSTLELGDSALYLCASSSPSGERRYEQYFGPGTRLTVT.

V and J are TRBV6-1 and TRBJ1-2; a weak D match, TRBD1 (5 bases). The length of the CDR3 is 15 residues. Trimming cost V 6 bases and J 2 bases, with 16 bases left between them. Germline V gene sequence: CDR1 MNHNS, CDR2 SASEGT. This CDR3 reads CASREMGLSNYGYTF. In DNA, the CDR3 is TGTGCCAGCAGGGAAATGGGACTGTCCAACTATGGCTACACCTTC.

The CDR3 bases are TGTGCCAGCACCCCGGGGGGGGGGGCCCAGCATTTT. This sequence encodes CASTPGGGAQHF. The chain carries TRBV7-9 and TRBJ1-5; TRBD1 might be the D (5 bases). V was pared by 7 bases and J by 11 bases, with 15 bases between. Germline V gene lookup returns CDR1 SEHNR and CDR2 FQNEAQ (reference sequence). The CDR3 contains 12 residues.

V gene TRBV29-1 combines with J gene TRBJ1-1; TRBD1 matches at 10 bases. Germline loops: CDR1 SQVTM, CDR2 ANQGSEA. V was pared by 6 bases and J by 3 bases, with 1 base of the junction left unmatched. The CDR3 covers 12 residues. CDR3 DNA sequence: TGCAGCGTAGGGACAGGGGACACTGAAGCTTTCTTT. The encoded protein is CSVGTGDTEAFF.